Listed below are T cell receptor beta chains from one sample, sequenced in a study of OX40 agonist ivuxolimab in advanced cancers. Repertoires were generated with immunoSEQ multiplex PCR, while TCRdb's copy carries only in-frame clones and drops some. The table has more than 40,000 clones, approximately 85% seen once. The sample was CD4+ or CD8+ T cells sorted from blood, taken in a trial of the OX40 agonist ivuxolimab. Receptors originate from an adult with an advanced solid tumor such as melanoma, head and neck, liver or kidney cancer. Each CDR3 is given with its conserved first and last residue. The order of the fields is J gene, V gene, D gene, clone size, CDR3 DNA, CDR3 protein. The D gene is left open where the match is weak. Expanded clones are given a class, and other clones once, few, many or no size at all.

>TRBJ1-1|TRBV5-1|.|.
TGCGCCAGCAGCTTCCAGGGGATGAACACTGAAGCTTTCTTT
CASSFQGMNTEAFF
>TRBJ1-1|TRBV27|TRBD1|medium-sized
TGTGCCAGCAGTTTACGGCACAGGGGGGGGTTTTACACTGAAGCTTTCTTT
CASSLRHRGGFYTEAFF
>TRBJ2-1|TRBV7-9|TRBD2|once
TGTGCCAGCAGCTTAAGCGGGAGCTACAATGAGCAGTTCTTC
CASSLSGSYNEQFF
>TRBJ2-2|TRBV30|.|few
TGTGCCTGGAGTGTACTTGGGGGGAGAGGCACCGGGGAGCTGTTTTTT
CAWSVLGGRGTGELFF
>TRBJ2-7|TRBV6-1|TRBD2|.
TGTGCCAGCAGTGAAGAGCCCAGCGGGAGCTACGAGCAGTACTTC
CASSEEPSGSYEQYF
>TRBJ2-7|TRBV30|TRBD1|.
TGTGCCTGGAGTGGGAAAGGACAGGGGTACTACGAGCAGTACTTC
CAWSGKGQGYYEQYF
>TRBJ2-2|TRBV2|TRBD1|.
TGTGCCAGCAGTGGACAGGGTTCGAACACCGGGGAGCTGTTTTTT
CASSGQGSNTGELFF
>TRBJ2-7|TRBV5-6|TRBD1|.
TGTGCCAGCAGCTTGGGACAGGGACGGGGCGAGCAGTACTTC
CASSLGQGRGEQYF
>TRBJ2-1|TRBV10-3|TRBD2|.
TGTGCCATCAGTAGAGCGACTAGCGGCACCTACAATGAGCAGTTCTTC
CAISRATSGTYNEQFF
>TRBJ1-5|TRBV19|.|.
TGTGCCAGTAGTATCCAGGGAGATCAGCCCCAGCATTTT
CASSIQGDQPQHF
>TRBJ2-1|TRBV11-3|.|.
TGTGCCAGCAGCTTCGATCACAATGAGCAGTTCTTC
CASSFDHNEQFF
>TRBJ2-2|TRBV7-3|.|.
TGTGCCAGCAGCGCGGACGGGAACACCGGGGAGCTGTTTTTT
CASSADGNTGELFF
>TRBJ2-2|TRBV2|TRBD1|.
TGTGCCAGCGAGACAGGGATGGGGAGCACCGGGGAGCTGTTTTTT
CASETGMGSTGELFF
>TRBJ2-6|TRBV14|.|.
TGTGCCAGCAGCCAGGCTGGGGCCAACGTCCTGACTTTC
CASSQAGANVLTF
>TRBJ1-4|TRBV19|TRBD1|few
TGTGCCAGTAGTCAACCGACGACAGGGTGGGATAATGAAAAACTGTTTTTT
CASSQPTTGWDNEKLFF
>TRBJ2-1|TRBV11-3|TRBD2|.
TGTGCCACCACAGGGCCGCTAGCGGGAGGTTGGGATGAGCAGTTCTTC
CATTGPLAGGWDEQFF
>TRBJ2-5|TRBV28|TRBD2|.
TGTGCCAGCAGACTAGCGGGAGGCTCACTACAAGAGACCCAGTACTTC
CASRLAGGSLQETQYF
>TRBJ1-3|TRBV29-1|.|once
TGCAGCGCGTTAGGGGACACCCTCTCTGGAAACACCATATATTTT
CSALGDTLSGNTIYF
>TRBJ1-2|TRBV15|TRBD1|.
TGTGCCACCAGCAGAGGGACAGGGGAAGACTATGGCTACACCTTC
CATSRGTGEDYGYTF
>TRBJ1-6|TRBV4-2|TRBD1|.
TGTGCCAGCAGCCAAGGGACAGGGGATTCACCCCTCCACTTT
CASSQGTGDSPLHF
>TRBJ2-7|TRBV18|.|.
TGTGCCAGCTCACCATACAGAGCCTACGAGCAGTACTTC
CASSPYRAYEQYF
>TRBJ2-3|TRBV4-2|.|.
TGTGCCAGCAGCCGTACGGCGGGCGGGGCAGATACGCAGTATTTT
CASSRTAGGADTQYF
>TRBJ2-7|TRBV28|.|.
TGTGCCAGCAGTTTAGGGTACGAGCAGTACTTC
CASSLGYEQYF
>TRBJ2-7|TRBV15|.|.
TGTGCCACCAGCAGAGATTTGGGGGAGCAGTACTTC
CATSRDLGEQYF
>TRBJ2-5|TRBV5-1|.|.
TGCGCCAGCAGCTTTGGGCCCCAAGAGGAGACCCAGTACTTC
CASSFGPQEETQYF
>TRBJ2-3|TRBV15|.|.
TGTGCCACCAGCAGAGAGGGTCCGGGGCGGACAGATACGCAGTATTTT
CATSREGPGRTDTQYF
>TRBJ2-3|TRBV27|TRBD1|.
TGTGCCAGCAAAAGGACAGGGGCAGATACGCAGTATTTT
CASKRTGADTQYF
>TRBJ2-3|TRBV5-4|.|.
TGTGCCAGCAGTCAGGGAACCCTCACAGATACGCAGTATTTT
CASSQGTLTDTQYF
>TRBJ1-1|TRBV4-1|.|.
TGCGCCAGCAGCCAAGCGGGGGGAGGGGGTGTTCCTGAAGCTTTCTTT
CASSQAGGGGVPEAFF
>TRBJ1-5|TRBV6-5|.|.
TGTGCCAGCACTAAAAGCGGGGATCAGCCCCAGCATTTT
CASTKSGDQPQHF
>TRBJ1-1|TRBV7-2|TRBD1|.
TGTGCCAGCAGCTTTAGCTTGACAGGGGGTGCGAATGAAGCTTTCTTT
CASSFSLTGGANEAFF
>TRBJ1-6|TRBV2|.|.
TGTGCCAGCAGTCCGGGGGTCTCCTATAATTCACCCCTCCACTTT
CASSPGVSYNSPLHF
>TRBJ2-3|TRBV6-1|TRBD2|.
TGTGCCAGCACCCGGGGGGGAACTAGCACAGATACGCAGTATTTT
CASTRGGTSTDTQYF
>TRBJ2-1|TRBV4-3|.|.
TGCGCCAGCAGCCAGGCCCAGGGTACCGGGTTTCATGAGCAGTTCTTC
CASSQAQGTGFHEQFF
>TRBJ2-5|TRBV11-2|.|.
TGTGCCAGCAGCTTGAGCGGCGGGGAGACCCAGTACTTC
CASSLSGGETQYF
>TRBJ2-4|TRBV28|.|once
TGTGCCAGCAGTTTACCCTTTGGGGGAAGGTCGGTCGAGTACTTC
CASSLPFGGRSVEYF
>TRBJ2-7|TRBV6-5|TRBD1|.
TGTGCCAGCAGTTACTGGGACAGCTCCTACGAGCAGTACTTC
CASSYWDSSYEQYF
>TRBJ2-7|TRBV19|.|.
TGTGCCAGTAGTATAGGTCCAATCTACGAGCAGTACTTC
CASSIGPIYEQYF
>TRBJ2-7|TRBV6-5|TRBD1|.
TGTGCCAGCAGTGGGGACAGCTCCTACGAGCAGTACTTC
CASSGDSSYEQYF
>TRBJ2-2|TRBV19|.|.
TGTGCCAGTAGCCCATCAGCGGGCCCCACCGGGGAGCTGTTTTTT
CASSPSAGPTGELFF
>TRBJ2-3|TRBV2|TRBD1|.
TGTGCCAGCACGACCGGACCGGGACAGTGGGCAGATACGCAGTATTTT
CASTTGPGQWADTQYF
>TRBJ2-7|TRBV25-1|TRBD1|few
TGTGCCAGCAGTGCGGGACAGGGCGAGCAGTACTTC
CASSAGQGEQYF
>TRBJ2-2|TRBV6-1|.|.
TGTGCCAGCAGTCCAAAAGTGGCAGGACCCGGGGAGCTGTTTTTT
CASSPKVAGPGELFF
>TRBJ2-7|TRBV29-1|.|few
TGCAGCGTTGTCAAGGGATCCGAGCAGTACTTC
CSVVKGSEQYF
>TRBJ2-6|TRBV28|.|.
TGTGCCAGCAAGGAACCGATCTCTGGGGCCAACGTCCTGACTTTC
CASKEPISGANVLTF
>TRBJ1-2|TRBV4-3|TRBD1|.
TGCGCCAGCAGCCAAGTTGATCCGGGACAGGGATCGAATGGCTACACCTTC
CASSQVDPGQGSNGYTF
>TRBJ2-2|TRBV7-2|.|.
TGTGCCAGCAGCTTAGAAGGAGGGGCCGGGGAGCTGTTTTTT
CASSLEGGAGELFF
>TRBJ1-4|TRBV28|.|.
TGTGCCAGCAGTTTAGGCGGGATAAATGAAAAACTGTTTTTT
CASSLGGINEKLFF